The present entry profiles one T cell receptor (beta chain) with its context. The same CDR3 arises from other DNA sequences in this sample as well. Per germline, CDR1 KGHDR and CDR2 SFDVKD. Trimming removed 5 bases at V and 7 bases at J, with 11 bases between. This CDR3 has 13 residues. The assay was immunoSEQ multiplex PCR, and TCRdb's table has in-frame clones only and misses some. The sample carries 70,000 to 90,000 clones, approximately 91% recorded once. These data come from a study of T cell responses to AZD1222 COVID-19 vaccine. Here the sequenced sample was peripheral blood, taken on day 0 of AZD1222 vaccination. This TCR was recovered from an adult in good health. This chain joins TRBV24-1 and TRBJ1-5; maybe TRBD1 (5 bases). CDR3: CATSAGGGQPQHF. CDR3 DNA: TGTGCCACCAGTGCGGGGGGAGGGCAGCCCCAGCATTTT.